This TCR beta chain was identified in a study of T-cell reconstitution after alpha-beta-depleted transplantation in children. Study outcomes and limitations: Expanded graft clones numbering several hundred reportedly gave rise to alpha-beta T cells about two months after transplant.

TCRbeta library construction was performed incorporating unique molecular identifiers. TCRdb re-called the PCR reads through MiXCR, storing one row per CDR3 protein. This table holds around 580,000 distinct CDR3 sequences, about 23% found once. A note on this clonotype: Its specificity is unknown.

This clonotype originated in a boy under two years old who had a stem cell transplant for acute myeloid leukemia, so the T cells may come from the graft donor. Sequenced material: PBMCs, mostly from graft donor cells, taken 360 days after TCRalphabeta/CD19-depleted stem cell transplant.

The CDR3 DNA reads TGCGCCAGCAGCCTTTGGACAGGGCACTACGAGCAGTACGTC. Residues: CASSLWTGHYEQYV. V gene TRBV5-1 combines with J gene TRBJ2-7, with 8 bases matching TRBD1. CDR1 and CDR2 from the germline V gene are SGHRS and YFSETQ. The CDR3 consists of 14 residues. V lost 4 bases to trimming and J lost 3 bases; unmatched junction nucleotides: 6.